This TCR beta chain emerged from a study of cytomegalovirus exposure and HLA in healthy donors (dated by TCRdb to about 2017). At the level of the whole study: According to an earlier analysis of 450 to 650 of the donors, about 179 million T cells yielded some 120 million unique TCR beta sequences and more than 250 Gb of sequence data. About 300 gigabases of sequencing data and approximately 80 million unique TCR sequences were included in an early release covering 550 to 650 HLA-typed donors. Of the approximately 370 genotyped donors, less than 85% were placed in the genetic ancestry cluster associated with self-reported Caucasian donors. The study was designed to test whether signatures of past pathogen exposure could be identified by cataloging public T cell receptors. Using immunosequencing, the study profiled T cell repertoires from 550 to 750 subjects and related those repertoires to cytomegalovirus serostatus. Besides the first cohort of approximately 710 subjects, a separate validation cohort made up of 120 different subjects was used. The study combined high-throughput TCR immunosequencing, statistical association of individual TCRs with disease status, and machine learning to predict cytomegalovirus infection status. In a later analysis, previously published TCR beta repertoires from roughly 710 donors were re-analyzed and high-resolution HLA genotyping was added so that TCR occurrence patterns could be studied. The later analysis used no new phenotypic data to find candidate immune exposures, relying instead on TCR beta sequences and their occurrence across donors. An earlier analysis of 587 of the donors used high-throughput TCR beta sequencing to judge whether each TCR beta V gene segment behaved as functional or pseudogenic. Donor age, sex, ethnicity and CMV serostatus were compiled alongside the repertoire data. A later genetic analysis used genome-wide SNP genotypes for 398 of the 666 donors, treating that subset as a discovery cohort. All discovery cohort repertoires had been generated using a single sequencing platform. HLA typing covered class I and class II loci at four-digit resolution. Typing coverage varied by locus: 629-630 donors for A, B, C, DRB1 and DQB1; about 520 for DQA1; about 570 for DPA1; around 450 for DPB1. Because of strong linkage in the cohort, five DR-DQ haplotypes were treated as single units for association and clustering. Among 398 genotyped donors of the cohort, an average of about 240,000 unique TCR beta nucleotide sequences were sequenced per donor, around 18% of them non-productive. The study at large found these results: The 87-base-pair reads could not distinguish some IMGT-functional V segments, including TRBV6-2 and TRBV6-3, so those segments were excluded. According to a later analysis, most CMV-associated TCR beta chains appeared to be HLA-restricted, and the HLA associations seemed to be driven largely by CMV exposure. The study gave a list of over 150 TCR beta chains associated with cytomegalovirus. A later genetic analysis reported fewer N-insertions in productive TCRs among donors in an Asian-associated ancestry cluster than the roughly 700-donor mean. Three of the identified cytomegalovirus-associated TCR beta chains were confirmed in vitro to be specific for cytomegalovirus antigens. A later analysis reported that several top co-occurrence clusters appeared linked to parvovirus B19, influenza, CMV and Epstein-Barr virus. The authors suggested that the approach could potentially be extended to other disease states and immunological phenotypes. A further reported finding was that TCR beta sequences accurately predicted the HLA-A and HLA-B alleles for most subjects in the first cohort. Cytomegalovirus status was reported to be diagnosed by the classifier with high specificity and sensitivity in both the original and validation cohorts. Sequencing depth was assumed to be roughly uniform across donors in the presence/absence analyses, though that assumption may not hold. Linkage disequilibrium might explain the correlated functional status among segregating V segments, but an unknown experimental factor could not be ruled out. In a later analysis, HLA-associated TCR beta chains were found to be more clonally expanded and to have lower generation probabilities than equally common non-associated chains. This cohort had only TCR beta chains sequenced, and the lack of alpha or paired-chain data limited which features could be detected. When HLA alleles, especially DR and DQ, strongly co-occurred, attributing TCR associations to individual alleles was difficult. An association between a missense DCLRE1C variant and V-gene and J-gene trimming of TCR beta chains was found in a later genetic analysis and replicated in an independent cohort. A later analysis found that TCR association rates varied across HLA loci, with DRB1 alleles showing the most associated TCRs and HLA-C alleles the fewest. Because HLA typing was unavailable for some donors at each locus, only the typed subset was used in association tests. A cluster of highly shared sequence variants was judged likely to be a technical artifact of the sequencing pipeline. Most TCR sequences were seen in very few donors, while some public TCRs were found in many individuals. For the cohort, immune exposure information was limited to CMV serostatus. Because counts were too low, about 18 rarely observed V segments, including chromosome 9 orphons, were excluded from the earlier analysis of a few hundred of the donors. A later analysis associated 16,951 TCR beta sequences with specific HLA alleles at a false discovery rate of 0.05. In an earlier analysis of more than 450 of the donors, most TCR beta V segments were observed in productive rearrangements about 90% or about 30% of the time, broadly matching IMGT annotations.

Of note for this clone: This clone's antigen is unknown. No quality values exist for individual bases; no much larger clone is one base distant.

In total, 630 or so healthy bone marrow donors made up the cohort. All cohort members were sampled while nominally healthy, although unrecorded immune exposures were likely present. The donor was CMV seropositive and was included in the group of 290 or so seropositive cohort members. A peripheral blood sample was collected from each donor, and TCR beta sequencing was performed on peripheral blood mononuclear cells. The Qiagen DNeasy Blood Extraction Kit was used to extract genomic DNA from the blood cell samples. The library was produced with the immunoSEQ multiplex PCR assay. A mixture of 60 forward primers for TCR Vbeta segments and 13 reverse primers for TCR Jbeta segments was used in the multiplex PCR. Amplification of the CDR3 region of rearranged TCR beta genes was performed with a multiplex PCR assay on genomic DNA. Amplified TCR beta libraries were sequenced as 87-base-pair reads on the Illumina HiSeq System. The original pipeline was this. Across the roughly 670 repertoires, a later analysis counted 78 million or so unique TCR beta chains, around 11 million of which were shared by at least two donors. Raw reads were error-corrected and collapsed into unique sequences with a nearest-neighbor algorithm that merged closely related sequences to remove PCR and sequencing errors. CDR3 sequences were aligned to IMGT reference sequences to assign V, D and J gene segments. For a sequence to be retained, at least a six-nucleotide match to both a V gene segment and a J gene segment was required. A rearrangement was called productive if the CDR3 had no stop codons and remained in frame with V and J, and every other rearrangement was called non-productive. Following IMGT convention, CDR3 was defined as the stretch from the second conserved V-encoded cysteine to the conserved J-encoded phenylalanine. Sequences without an unambiguous match to a single V gene segment were excluded from the earlier analysis of a few hundred of the donors. In an earlier analysis of 587 of the donors, V segments were called functional above 56.7% productive rearrangements and were called segregating when the between-donor standard deviation exceeded 5%. A statistical classification framework was built to diagnose cytomegalovirus status from the catalog of TCR beta chain sequences. A later analysis assigned V and J genes by comparing TCR nucleotide sequences with IMGT/GENE-DB human TR gene sequences. The TCRdist pipeline was used in a later analysis to assign CDR3 sequences and most-parsimonious VDJ recombination scenarios. In a later analysis, every TCR beta chain was defined by the combination of its CDR3 amino acid sequence and its V-gene family, and reads without a unique V-gene family were dropped. As a way to deal with suspected cross-contamination and a sequencing artifact, a later analysis dropped 592 nucleotide sequences that were highly shared and had low generation probability. In a later analysis, a clonal expansion index for each public chain was calculated from normalized within-repertoire ranks of inferred template counts. In a later analysis, generation probabilities were computed using a VDJ recombination model fitted to out-of-frame rearrangements, and the results were checked against IGoR. Hypergeometric tests were used in a later analysis to score TCR-TCR, TCR-HLA and TCR-CMV co-occurrence, with a repertoire-size bias correction applied to the TCR pairs. To estimate false discovery rates, a later analysis permuted the HLA or CMV assignments 20 times. In a later analysis, co-occurring TCRs were grouped using DBSCAN, and TCRdist sequence similarity was added for clustering within HLA-allele-positive subsets. Repertoires with fewer than 30,000 or more than 120,000 public chains were left out of co-occurrence clustering, as were several repertoires with anomalous nucleotide sharing. TCRdb re-hosts the immuneACCESS table, in-frame sequences only. Its copies lack some clones; in the studies checked, an unresolved V gene accounts for under half of them, and the cause for the rest is not known. D and trimming come from the DNA, and the V and J calls and clone size come from that table. Recorded for this sample are approximately 70,000 clones; approximately 70% of them occurred a single time. The ten largest clones add up to 14% of the sample.

The CDR3 has 15 amino acids, counting the end cysteine and phenylalanine. The DNA shown is the 45-base CDR3, in frame from base 1. V sheds 1 base and J sheds 6 bases, leaving 11 bases between their ends. From the germline V gene (reference sequence), CDR1 is SGHNT and CDR2 is YYREEE. The sequence came from a male donor in good health and CMV-seropositive. Material for sequencing was PBMCs. The rearrangement combines TRBV5-4 with TRBJ2-6; no D gene can be assigned with confidence. The sequenced DNA: TGTGCCAGCAGCTTGCCAGGAAAAGAGGCCAACGTCCTGACTTTC. It is translated as CASSLPGKEANVLTF.